Below, 26 T cell receptor beta chains from the same sample are listed, as sequenced in a study of identical twins. Each CDR3 protein is one row after TCRdb ran MiXCR on the 5' RACE reads. Here the sample spans hundreds of thousands of distinct CDR3 sequences, approximately 6.1% being singletons. Sequenced: naive T cells sorted from blood. The receptor source for this set is a man aged 18 to 29 in good health.

The CDR3: CASSPWTGGYEQYF. The DNA of the CDR3 is TGCGCCAGCAGCCCGTGGACAGGGGGATACGAGCAGTACTTC. The chain uses TRBV4-3 and TRBJ2-7; 10 positions agree with TRBD1. The CDR3 runs to 14 residues. CDR1 and CDR2 (germline): LGHNA, YSLEER. After removal of 4 bases from V and 4 bases from J, the junction contained 4 bases not matched to a gene.

The gene calls are TRBV7-8 and TRBJ2-7, with 7 bases that match TRBD2. Germline lookup yields CDR1 SGHVS and CDR2 FQNEAQ. V shed 4 bases and J 5 bases; nucleotides not matched to a gene: 8. This CDR3 spans 14 amino acids. In DNA form, the CDR3 reads TGTGCCAGCAGCTCGAGAGCGGGAAAAGACGAGCAGTACGTC. Its protein product is CASSSRAGKDEQYV.

This clonotype has at least ten counts. The rearrangement links TRBV5-1 to TRBJ2-3; D gene unclear. Trimming cost V 0 bases and J 3 bases, with 8 bases left between them. The CDR3 runs to 14 residues. CDR1 SGHRS and CDR2 YFSETQ come from the germline V gene. The DNA of the CDR3 is TGCGCCAGCAGCTTGGCCCAAGAGACAGATACGCAGTATTTT. As protein: CASSLAQETDTQYF.

In its sample, this clonotype was seen many times. V usage is TRBV20-1 and J usage is TRBJ2-7; 7 bases match TRBD1. This CDR3 contains 13 residues. Trimming took 6 bases from V and 2 from J; bases not matched to a gene: 7. Germline CDR1 DFQATT, CDR2 SNEGSKA (reference sequence). CDR3 protein: CSAFDRETYEQYV. The CDR3 region has the DNA TGCAGTGCCTTTGACAGGGAGACCTACGAGCAGTACGTC.

This clonotype was observed at least ten times. The chain carries TRBV7-2 and TRBJ1-5; TRBD1 matches 7 bases. The CDR3 covers 16 residues. Germline V CDR1 and CDR2: SGHTA, FQGNSA. With V trimmed by 4 bases and J by 2 bases, 8 bases remained unmatched. The CDR3 spells CASSSRTGERNQPQHF. In nucleotides, the CDR3 is TGTGCCAGCAGCTCTCGGACAGGCGAACGCAATCAGCCCCAGCATTTT.

This chain uses TRBV4-2 with TRBJ2-2, with 10 positions matching TRBD2. The V gene end was trimmed by 8 bases and the J gene end by 0 bases; junction bases not matched to a gene: 3. This CDR3 has 15 amino acids. Germline V gene sequence: CDR1 LGHNA, CDR2 YNFKEQ. DNA for the CDR3: TGTGCCAGCGGACTAGCGGACACGAACACCGGGGAGCTGTTTTTT. It translates to CASGLADTNTGELFF.

This chain connects TRBV7-2 to TRBJ2-7, with TRBD2 matching 9 bases. CDR3 length: 14 residues. CDR1 and CDR2 (germline): SGHTA, FQGNSA. J gave up 2 bases and V 5 bases, and 4 bases lay outside the gene matches. CDR3 amino acids: CASSQGTSPYEQYF. CDR3 in DNA: TGTGCCAGCAGCCAAGGGACTAGCCCCTACGAGCAGTACTTC.

This clonotype was seen a few times. This chain joins TRBV25-1 and TRBJ1-1; the D is unclear. V was clipped by 8 bases and J by 0 bases, with 10 bases between them. The germline V gene has CDR1 MGHDK and CDR2 SYGVNS. The CDR3 runs to 13 residues. The DNA of the CDR3 is TGTGCCAGCGCTCAGGATTTGAACACTGAAGCTTTCTTT. Its translation is CASAQDLNTEAFF.

This clonotype was counted a few times. This chain joins TRBV5-1 and TRBJ2-7; 8 bases agree with TRBD1. The CDR3 is made up of 16 amino acids. Germline V gene sequence: CDR1 SGHRS, CDR2 YFSETQ. The V segment lost 3 bases and the J segment 0 bases; nucleotides outside the gene matches: 8. This CDR3 reads CASSSPGQVGSYEQYV. The DNA for the CDR3 is TGCGCCAGCAGCTCGCCGGGACAGGTGGGCTCCTACGAGCAGTACGTC.

This rearrangement joins TRBV7-6 to TRBJ1-4; D gene ambiguous. Between the trimmed V and J ends, which lost 8 bases and 3 bases, there was a span of 10 bases. Per germline, CDR1 SGHVS and CDR2 FNYEAQ. The CDR3 runs 13 residues. CDR3 nucleotides: TGTGCCAGCGGGAGACACTCTAATGAAAAACTGTTTTTT. It specifies CASGRHSNEKLFF. Drawing the rest from reference TRBV7-6 and TRBJ1-4, the complete variable domain is GAGVSQSPRYKVTKRGQDVALRCDPISGHVSLYWYRQALGQGPEFLTYFNYEAQQDKSGLPNDRFSAERPEGSISTLTIQRTEQRDSAMYRCASGRHSNEKLFFGSGTQLSVL.

In its sample, this clonotype was seen many times. V and J are TRBV16 and TRBJ2-1; tentatively, D is TRBD2 (6 bases). From germline, CDR1 is KGHSY and CDR2 FQNENV. With 1 base removed from V and 12 bases from J, the gap between germline ends came to 13 bases. CDR3 size: 13 residues. Here the CDR3 DNA reads TGTGCCAGCAGCCAATTCACGGGAGTGCTGCAGTTCTTC. It codes for CASSQFTGVLQFF.

This clonotype was counted between two and nine times. This sequence joins TRBV3-1 and TRBJ2-7, with D perhaps TRBD1 (6 bases). Germline CDR1 and CDR2: LGHDT and YNNKEL (reference sequence). Between the trimmed V and J ends, which lost 0 bases and 2 bases, there was a span of 17 bases. The CDR3 loop spans 17 amino acids. The CDR3 DNA follows: TGTGCCAGCAGCCAAGAAATGGGCCTCAGGGGAACCTACGAGCAGTACTTC. As protein: CASSQEMGLRGTYEQYF.

There are many counts of this clonotype. The rearrangement uses TRBV12-3 or TRBV12-4 and TRBJ2-1; D remains ambiguous. Deletions cut 1 base from V and 9 bases from J, with 13 bases between. The CDR3 consists of 14 residues. CDR3 bases: TGTGCCAGCAGTTTAGGGGCTCGAGGTGGTGAGCAGTTCTTC. Translated: CASSLGARGGEQFF.

This clonotype occurred many times. The rearrangement joins TRBV20-1 to TRBJ2-5, with D unclear. The CDR3 totals 11 residues. V shed 6 bases and J shed 2 bases, with 7 bases lying between them. Germline V gene lookup returns CDR1 DFQATT and CDR2 SNEGSKA (reference sequence). CDR3 bases: TGCAGTGCGGACCATCAAGAGACCCAGTACTTC. Its protein is CSADHQETQYF.

This clonotype has more than one count but fewer than ten. V usage is TRBV20-1 and J usage is TRBJ1-2, with D possibly matching TRBD1 (5 bases). CDR1 is DFQATT and CDR2 is SNEGSKA in the germline V gene (reference sequence). The CDR3 is made up of 14 amino acids. Trimming left V 0 bases short and J 8 bases short, with 16 bases between. The CDR3 loop is CSARDNEGVGGYTF. The DNA of the CDR3 is TGCAGTGCTAGAGATAACGAAGGGGTTGGCGGCTACACCTTC.

The chain has TRBV19 and TRBJ2-1; no reliable D call. Trimming removed 3 bases from V and 5 bases from J, with 11 bases in between. CDR3 length equals 14 residues. Germline V CDR1 and CDR2: LNHDA, SQIVND (reference sequence). CDR3 nucleotide sequence: TGTGCCAGTAGTATCCAAGGGAAGAACAATGAGCAGTTCTTC. It codes for CASSIQGKNNEQFF.

This clonotype was seen ten or more times. The chain carries TRBV12-3 or TRBV12-4 and TRBJ1-1, with D unclear. The germline V and J ends were trimmed by 9 bases and 1 base, with 6 bases remaining between them. This CDR3 spans 11 amino acids. The CDR3 sequence is CASLANTEAFF. The CDR3 DNA sequence: TGTGCCAGTTTAGCGAACACTGAAGCTTTCTTT.

This clonotype came up many times. This sequence joins TRBV7-8 and TRBJ2-5; 9 bases agree with TRBD2. The V and J ends lost 5 bases and 3 bases, in that order; junction bases with no gene match: 10. Germline values: CDR1 SGHVS, CDR2 FQNEAQ. The CDR3 consists of 16 residues. The CDR3 is CASSPRRASGKETQYF. CDR3 nucleotides: TGTGCCAGCAGCCCGAGAAGGGCTAGCGGGAAAGAGACCCAGTACTTC.

At least ten counts were recorded for this clonotype. The V and J genes are TRBV4-2 and TRBJ1-2; TRBD1 might be the D (6 bases). Between the trimmed V and J ends, which lost 1 base and 4 bases, there was a span of 19 bases. Germline V gene data show CDR1 as LGHNA and CDR2 as YNFKEQ. The CDR3 is made up of 17 amino acids. This CDR3 is CASSQGATLDRSYGYTF. In DNA form, the CDR3 reads TGTGCCAGCAGCCAAGGTGCCACGCTAGACAGGAGCTATGGCTACACCTTC.

This clonotype has more than one count but fewer than ten. V is TRBV15 and J is TRBJ2-1; 8 bases map to TRBD2. This CDR3 is built from 17 residues. Germline trimming cut 0 bases from V and 0 bases from J; bases unmatched to any gene: 4. The germline CDR1 and CDR2 sequences are LNHNV and YYDKDF (reference sequence). The chain's CDR3 is CATSRDSGDPSYNEQFF. CDR3 nucleotide sequence: TGTGCCACCAGCAGAGATAGCGGGGACCCCTCCTACAATGAGCAGTTCTTC.

The chain has TRBV15 and TRBJ2-3, with D perhaps matching TRBD1 or TRBD2 (6 bases each). Germline CDR1 reads LNHNV; CDR2 reads YYDKDF (reference sequence). Trimming took off 4 bases at V and 11 bases at J, with 13 bases between the two ends. There are 12 residues in the CDR3. In DNA, the CDR3 is TGTGCCACCAGCAACGGGGGCTGGGGGCAGTATTTT. Its translation is CATSNGGWGQYF.

This clonotype was seen repeatedly, ten times or more. The chain joins TRBV6-2 or TRBV6-3 to TRBJ2-1; D unresolved. The CDR3 sequence is 10 residues long. Germline CDR1 is MNHEY and CDR2 is SVGEGT. The V end lost 6 bases, the J end lost 11 bases, and 8 bases lay between the germline ends. The CDR3 DNA is TGTGCCAGCAGCAACCACAAGCAGTTCTTC. Protein: CASSNHKQFF.

This clonotype was found a few times. The chain couples TRBV5-4 to TRBJ2-3; 7 bases agree with TRBD2. The V gene end was trimmed by 0 bases and the J gene end by 0 bases; junction bases not matched to a gene: 7. There are 17 residues in the CDR3. Germline CDR1 SGHNT, CDR2 YYREEE (reference sequence). CDR3 sequence reads: CASSLEASGASTDTQYF. CDR3 nucleotides: TGTGCCAGCAGCTTGGAGGCTAGCGGAGCTAGCACAGATACGCAGTATTTT. The full variable domain, in which reference TRBV5-4 and TRBJ2-3 provide the parts outside the CDR3, is ETGVTQSPTHLIKTRGQQVTLRCSSQSGHNTVSWYQQALGQGPQFIFQYYREEENGRGNFPPRFSGLQFPNYSSELNVNALELDDSALYLCASSLEASGASTDTQYFGPGTRLTVL.

In this sample, this clonotype turned up many times. V gene TRBV14 combines with J gene TRBJ1-6, with unresolved D. Trimming removed 2 bases from V and 12 bases from J, with 8 bases in between. Germline-derived CDR1 and CDR2 are SGHDN and FVKESK. The CDR3 covers 12 residues. CDR3 sequence reads: CASSQLGIPLHF. CDR3 DNA sequence: TGTGCCAGCAGCCAACTTGGTATACCCCTCCACTTT.

This clonotype showed up just a few times. The chain employs TRBV5-5 and TRBJ2-7; possibly TRBD1 for D (6 bases). Germline CDR1 SGHKS, CDR2 YYEKEE (reference sequence). Trimming took 2 bases from V and 3 from J, leaving 9 bases between them. CDR3 length: 13 residues. The CDR3 here is CASSFQGSYEQYV. The CDR3 nucleotides read TGTGCCAGCAGCTTCCAGGGGAGCTACGAGCAGTACGTC.

This clonotype has a count of ten or more. The chain recombines TRBV29-1 with TRBJ2-1; the match to TRBD1 covers 9 bases. Germline V gene data show CDR1 as SQVTM and CDR2 as ANQGSEA. This CDR3 comprises 14 residues. The junction had 7 bases not matched to a gene; V was cut back by 4 bases and J by 6 bases. The CDR3 bases are TGCAGCGTTGGGGGACAGGGTCGGGGCAATGAGCAGTTCTTC. Translated, it gives CSVGGQGRGNEQFF.